These 14 T cell receptor beta chains were all obtained from the same sample, sequenced in a study of blood T cell repertoires in COVID-19 (dated by TCRdb to about 2020). Receptor libraries were prepared by the immunoSEQ multiplex PCR assay. This is the immuneACCESS table as TCRdb keeps it, with only in-frame sequences that have V and J called. A part of the clones is gone; compared with another copy, unresolved V genes explain less than half, and the rest is unexplained. The sample table holds 340,000 or so clones, of which around nine tenths were seen once. Of the sample, 1% falls within the top ten clones. Specimen: peripheral blood. These receptors came from a man aged 45-65 years with active or convalescent COVID-19.

The CDR3, as DNA: TGCGCCAGCAGCCAAGTAGAGTGGTCTGAAAAACTGTTTTTT. Amino acids: CASSQVEWSEKLFF. This chain uses TRBV4-3 with TRBJ1-4; D gene ambiguous. This CDR3 has 14 residues. Trimming stripped 1 base from V and 7 bases from J, with 10 bases between. Germline lookup yields CDR1 LGHNA and CDR2 YSLEER.

The chain employs TRBV19 and TRBJ2-7, with 8 bases that match TRBD2. CDR1 LNHDA and CDR2 SQIVND come from the germline V gene (reference sequence). Trimming at V came to 3 bases and at J to 1 base, leaving 11 bases not matched to a gene. The length of the CDR3 is 17 residues. This chain's CDR3 is CASSMGLVRFRSYEQYF. The CDR3 DNA reads TGTGCCAGTAGTATGGGACTAGTCCGTTTTAGATCCTACGAGCAGTACTTC.

A few counts support this clone. V is TRBV23-1 and J is TRBJ2-5, with TRBD1 as a possible D gene (5 bases). TRBV23-1 is noted as an ORF with a role that remains uncertain. Trimming removed 2 bases at V and 2 bases at J, with 12 bases between. There are 15 residues in the CDR3. The CDR3 loop is CASSQGRARQETQYF. CDR3 DNA sequence: TGCGCCAGCAGTCAAGGCAGGGCGAGGCAAGAGACCCAGTACTTC.

This clone has a handful of counts. The chain uses TRBV4-1 and TRBJ2-7; TRBD2 aligns across 11 bases. Germline assignment: CDR1 MGHRA and CDR2 YSYEKL. V dropped 3 bases and J dropped 4; count of bases not matched to a gene: 2. This CDR3 spans 14 amino acids. CDR3 region: CASSQLAGGYEQYF. CDR3 DNA sequence: TGCGCCAGCAGCCAGCTAGCGGGAGGTTACGAGCAGTACTTC.

This clone was recorded once. The CDR3, as DNA: TGTGCCAGCAGCGGATCAACCAGGGGTGGCTACACCTTC. It codes for CASSGSTRGGYTF. The chain uses TRBV9 and TRBJ1-2; possible D gene TRBD1, 6 bases. The CDR3 extends over 13 amino acids. Germline V gene lookup returns CDR1 SGDLS and CDR2 YYNGEE. The germline V and J ends were trimmed by 3 bases and 7 bases, with 13 bases remaining between them.

DNA of the CDR3: TGTGCCAGCAGCCACCGGGACAGGGTGAACACTGAAGCTTTCTTT. Translating it yields CASSHRDRVNTEAFF. This rearrangement joins TRBV7-8 to TRBJ1-1, with 9 bases matching TRBD1. Germline loops: CDR1 SGHVS, CDR2 FQNEAQ. V lost 5 bases and J lost 0; bases outside the gene matches: 4. The CDR3 extends over 15 amino acids.

This rearrangement joins TRBV5-1 to TRBJ2-5; 8 bases match TRBD1. There are 14 residues in the CDR3. Trimming cost V 5 bases and J 3 bases; bases outside gene matches: 6. Germline-derived CDR1 and CDR2 are SGHRS and YFSETQ. The CDR3 is CASRLAGGEETQYF. The DNA of the CDR3 is TGCGCCAGCAGACTCGCAGGGGGCGAAGAGACCCAGTACTTC. Together with reference TRBV5-1 and TRBJ2-5, the CDR3 gives the full variable domain: KAGVTQTPRYLIKTRGQQVTLSCSPISGHRSVSWYQQTPGQGLQFLFEYFSETQRNKGNFPGRFSGRQFSNSRSEMNVSTLELGDSALYLCASRLAGGEETQYFGPGTRLLVL.

The V gene is TRBV9, the J gene TRBJ1-3; no definite D call. CDR3 size: 15 residues. CDR1 is SGDLS and CDR2 is YYNGEE in the germline V gene. Trimming stripped 3 bases from V and 4 bases from J, with 14 bases between. The CDR3, as DNA: TGTGCCAGCAGCGCCTTGGACTTCCCCGGAAACACCATATATTTT. As protein: CASSALDFPGNTIYF.

V is TRBV19 and J is TRBJ1-1; a weak D match, TRBD1 (5 bases). Germline values: CDR1 LNHDA, CDR2 SQIVND (reference sequence). V was pared by 5 bases and J by 0 bases, with 7 bases between. The CDR3 runs 13 residues. The CDR3: CASSETVNTEAFF. The CDR3 DNA follows: TGTGCCAGTAGTGAGACAGTGAACACTGAAGCTTTCTTT.

The chain carries TRBV6-2 or TRBV6-3 and TRBJ1-6; no reliable D call. The V gene's germline CDR1 is MNHEY and CDR2 SVGEGT. The CDR3 is made up of 14 amino acids. V dropped 2 bases and J dropped 9 bases, with 11 bases sitting between them. CDR3 DNA: TGTGCCAGCAGTTACGAGGGTGGAGGTTCACCCCTCCACTTT. Translation gives CASSYEGGGSPLHF.

Comment on this clone: A read error may produce the germline difference seen at one junction end. The genes are TRBV10-3 and TRBJ2-1, with a possible D match to TRBD2 (8 bases). This CDR3 is 17 amino acids long. The germline V gene encodes CDR1 ENHRY and CDR2 SYGVKD. CDR3 sequence reads: CAISASGGQLSYNEQFF. Here the CDR3 DNA reads TGTGCCATAAGTGCCAGCGGGGGACAGCTTTCCTACAATGAGCAGTTCTTC.

A single count supports this clone. This chain uses TRBV9 with TRBJ2-7, with 10 bases aligning to TRBD2. The germline CDR1 and CDR2 sequences are SGDLS and YYNGEE. J lost 3 bases, V lost 0 bases, and 3 bases had no gene match. The CDR3 covers 15 residues. CDR3 protein: CASSVAGTSDYEQYF. Written as DNA, the CDR3 is TGTGCCAGCAGCGTAGCCGGGACTAGCGACTACGAGCAGTACTTC.

The genes are TRBV15 and TRBJ1-3; maybe TRBD1 (6 bases). This CDR3 is 15 amino acids long. Trimming shortened V by 5 bases and J by 0 bases, and 11 bases separated the two germline ends. The germline V gene encodes CDR1 LNHNV and CDR2 YYDKDF (reference sequence). The CDR3 DNA reads as TGTGCCACCAGCGAAAGGACAGCCTCTGGAAACACCATATATTTT. Amino acid sequence: CATSERTASGNTIYF.

This clone was counted once. CDR3: CASSFRGRDEKLFF. CDR3 coding DNA: TGTGCCAGCAGTTTTAGGGGCCGGGATGAAAAACTGTTTTTT. V usage is TRBV27 and J usage is TRBJ1-4, with D possibly TRBD1 on 5 matching bases. V was shortened by 3 bases and J by 6 bases, with 11 bases between the two germline ends. In germline, CDR1 is MNHEY, CDR2 SMNVEV (reference sequence). This CDR3 comprises 14 residues. Full variable domain (outside the CDR3, taken from reference TRBV27 and TRBJ1-4): EAQVTQNPRYLITVTGKKLTVTCSQNMNHEYMSWYRQDPGLGLRQIYYSMNVEVTDKGDVPEGYKVSRKEKRNFPLILESPSPNQTSLYFCASSFRGRDEKLFFGSGTQLSVL.